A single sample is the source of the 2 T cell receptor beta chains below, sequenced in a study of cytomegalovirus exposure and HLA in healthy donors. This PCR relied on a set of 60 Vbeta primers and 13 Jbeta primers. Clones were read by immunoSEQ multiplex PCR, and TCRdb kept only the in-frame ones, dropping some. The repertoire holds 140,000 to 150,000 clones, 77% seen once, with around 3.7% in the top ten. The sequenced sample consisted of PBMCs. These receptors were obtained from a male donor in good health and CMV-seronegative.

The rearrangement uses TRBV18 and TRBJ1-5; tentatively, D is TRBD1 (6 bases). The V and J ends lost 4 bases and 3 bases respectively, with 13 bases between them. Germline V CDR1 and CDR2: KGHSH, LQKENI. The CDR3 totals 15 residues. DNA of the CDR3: TGTGCCAGCTCACAGGGGGGGGCTAACAATCAGCCCCAGCATTTT. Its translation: CASSQGGANNQPQHF.

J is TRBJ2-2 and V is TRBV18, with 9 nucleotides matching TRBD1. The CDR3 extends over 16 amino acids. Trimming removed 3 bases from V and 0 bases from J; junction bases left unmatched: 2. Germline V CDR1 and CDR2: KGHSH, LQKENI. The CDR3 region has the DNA TGTGCCAGCTCACCGGGGGACAGGGCGAACACCGGGGAGCTGTTTTTT. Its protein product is CASSPGDRANTGELFF.